The 23 T cell receptor beta chains reported below all come from one sample, sequenced in a study of CD8 T cells in Susac syndrome. With random hexamers, about 0.5 to 1 ug RNA was reverse transcribed. TCRdb re-called the immunoSEQ multiplex PCR reads through MiXCR, storing one row per CDR3 protein. The profile shows 100,000 to 150,000 distinct CDR3 sequences, 90% to 95% of them singletons. Sample: CD8+ T cells from PBMCs. The receptors were gathered from a human donor with Susac syndrome.

This chain joins TRBV6-1 and TRBJ2-5; TRBD1 aligns across 7 bases. The CDR3 has 14 residues. Germline V gene sequence: CDR1 MNHNS, CDR2 SASEGT. The J segment lost 4 bases and the V segment lost 5 bases, leaving 7 bases of the junction unmatched. The CDR3 DNA is TGTGCCAGCAGTCCGACAGGGACCCTAGAGACCCAGTACTTC. The encoded protein is CASSPTGTLETQYF.

The rearrangement uses TRBV6-2 or TRBV6-3 and TRBJ1-1, with D tentatively TRBD1 (5 bases). This CDR3 is 17 amino acids long. Germline CDR1 is MNHEY and CDR2 is SVGEGT. Trimming shortened V by 0 bases and J by 1 base, and 15 bases separated the two germline ends. The CDR3 reads CASSYSIGGAGNTEAFF. The CDR3 DNA reads TGTGCCAGCAGTTACTCGATCGGAGGGGCAGGGAACACTGAAGCTTTCTTT.

This chain uses TRBV15 with TRBJ1-6; no reliable D call. Germline V gives CDR1 LNHNV, CDR2 YYDKDF (reference sequence). The ends were cut back, 8 bases at V and 2 bases at J, with 13 bases in the middle. The CDR3 has 15 residues. The CDR3 here is CATFPAGTYNSPLHF. For the CDR3, the DNA is TGTGCCACCTTCCCCGCCGGGACCTATAATTCACCCCTCCACTTT.

V and J are TRBV4-1 and TRBJ2-5, with TRBD1 matching 7 bases. J was trimmed by 3 bases and V by 2 bases; bases with no gene match: 6. From germline, CDR1 is MGHRA and CDR2 YSYEKL. The CDR3 is made up of 15 amino acids. CDR3 loop: CASSQQQGREETQYF. CDR3 nucleotides: TGCGCCAGCAGCCAACAACAGGGGCGAGAAGAGACCCAGTACTTC.

The chain carries TRBV5-4 and TRBJ1-2; D ambiguous. V was shortened by 4 bases and J by 4 bases, with 14 bases between the two germline ends. This CDR3 is 14 amino acids long. Germline V CDR1 and CDR2: SGHNT, YYREEE (reference sequence). Here the CDR3 DNA reads TGTGCCAGCAGCCAACCTGGACTTCTCTATGGCTACACCTTC. Residues: CASSQPGLLYGYTF.

The table lists this clonotype with a count of one. V and J are TRBV29-1 and TRBJ2-7, with TRBD2 matching over 12 bases. The CDR3 is 14 amino acids. The germline CDR1 and CDR2 sequences are SQVTM and ANQGSEA. V lost 7 bases to trimming and J lost 6 bases; unmatched junction nucleotides: 10. The CDR3 DNA sequence: TGCAGCGCCAACCTTCTAGCGGGAGGGGGCGAGCAGTACTTC. It encodes CSANLLAGGGEQYF.

This chain uses TRBV30 with TRBJ1-2; D uncertain. CDR1 and CDR2 from the germline V gene are GTSNPN and SVGIG (reference sequence). Deletions cut 0 bases from V and 0 bases from J, with 2 bases between. This CDR3 has 12 residues. The CDR3 protein is CAWSVTNYGYTF. In DNA, the CDR3 is TGTGCCTGGAGTGTAACTAACTATGGCTACACCTTC.

The V gene is TRBV20-1, the J gene TRBJ2-7; 7 positions match TRBD1. V trimming: 6 bases; J trimming: 3 bases; junction bases outside the gene matches: 5. Germline lookup yields CDR1 DFQATT and CDR2 SNEGSKA (reference sequence). CDR3 length: 12 amino acids. The CDR3 here is CSARDSNYEQYF. The DNA of the CDR3 is TGCAGTGCACGGGACAGCAACTACGAGCAGTACTTC.

This clonotype was seen only once. The V call is TRBV10-1, the J call TRBJ2-1, with D unresolved. This CDR3 is 13 amino acids long. Trimming removed 3 bases at V and 4 bases at J, with 7 bases between. The germline V gene encodes CDR1 WNHNN and CDR2 SYGVQD (reference sequence). CDR3 in DNA: TGCGCCAGCAGTGATAATCGGTACAATGAGCAGTTCTTC. Protein sequence: CASSDNRYNEQFF.

This sequence joins TRBV10-3 and TRBJ2-3, with D hard to call. This CDR3 is 12 amino acids long. Per the germline V gene, CDR1 is ENHRY and CDR2 is SYGVKD. Trimming left V 3 bases short and J 4 bases short, with 5 bases between. The CDR3: CAISEPPDTQYF. In nucleotides, the CDR3 is TGTGCCATCAGTGAACCCCCAGATACGCAGTATTTT.

To note about this clonotype: The junction departs from germline at one end; a sequencing error may be responsible. The V call is TRBV5-1, the J call TRBJ2-7; 8 nucleotides align to TRBD1. This CDR3 has 12 amino acids. Germline CDR1 reads SGHRS; CDR2 reads YFSETQ. The CDR3 loop is CASSADRVWSFF. CDR3 coding DNA: TGCGCCAGCAGCGCGGACAGGGTTTGGAGCTTCTTC.

This chain connects TRBV9 to TRBJ2-3; TRBD2 aligns across 8 bases. CDR3 length equals 16 residues. V shed 4 bases and J 2 bases; nucleotides not matched to a gene: 9. Germline-derived CDR1 and CDR2 are SGDLS and YYNGEE. For the CDR3, the DNA is TGTGCCAGCAGCCCCACCAGCGGGAGAGACACAGATACGCAGTATTTT. It translates to CASSPTSGRDTDTQYF.

This chain uses TRBV7-9 with TRBJ1-5, with D possibly TRBD1 on 5 matching bases. The germline CDR1 and CDR2 sequences are SEHNR and FQNEAQ (reference sequence). The CDR3 is 14 residues long. Trimming left V 5 bases short and J 5 bases short, with 13 bases between. CDR3 DNA sequence: TGTGCCAGCAGCAATGCAGGGACGGATCAGCCCCAGCATTTT. This gives the protein CASSNAGTDQPQHF.

V is TRBV28 and J is TRBJ1-2, with D possibly being TRBD1 (6 bases). The CDR3 is 14 amino acids. Per the germline V gene, CDR1 is MDHEN and CDR2 is SYDVKM. With 4 bases removed from V and 7 bases from J, the gap between germline ends came to 16 bases. The CDR3 loop reads CASSSITGRSGYTF. The CDR3 nucleotides are TGTGCCAGCAGTTCCATTACAGGGAGGTCTGGCTACACCTTC.

In DNA form, the CDR3 reads TGTGCCAGCAGCTTGATGAACACAGATACGCAGTATTTT. Residues: CASSLMNTDTQYF. The chain combines TRBV5-6 with TRBJ2-3, with D unclear. The CDR3 contains 13 residues. Trimming stripped 1 base from V and 2 bases from J, with 5 bases between. Germline loops: CDR1 SGHDT, CDR2 YYEEEE.

The V call is TRBV12-3 or TRBV12-4, the J call TRBJ1-4; the D gene is possibly TRBD1 (5 bases). The V and J ends lost 5 bases and 13 bases respectively, with 17 bases between them. This CDR3 is 13 amino acids long. The CDR3 loop reads CASSILKGFSLFF. The CDR3 DNA reads as TGTGCCAGCAGTATCCTCAAGGGGTTCTCACTGTTTTTT.

The chain is built from TRBV25-1 and TRBJ2-5; possibly TRBD1 or TRBD2 for D (5 bases each). Germline V gives CDR1 MGHDK, CDR2 SYGVNS. The CDR3 has 14 amino acids. V was trimmed by 4 bases and J by 1 base, leaving 10 bases between them. The CDR3 protein is CASSAPGPQETQYF. The CDR3 region has the DNA TGTGCCAGCAGTGCGCCGGGACCCCAAGAGACCCAGTACTTC. The complete variable domain, with remaining parts taken from reference TRBV25-1 and TRBJ2-5, reads EADIYQTPRYLVIGTGKKITLECSQTMGHDKMYWYQQDPGMELHLIHYSYGVNSTEKGDLSSESTVSRIRTEHFPLTLESARPSHTSQYLCASSAPGPQETQYFGPGTRLLVL.

The CDR3 coding sequence is TGTGCCTGGAGAGTAGGGACAGAATCCAACGAGCAGTACTTC. Translating gives CAWRVGTESNEQYF. J is TRBJ2-7 and V is TRBV30, with 7 bases identical to TRBD1. Germline assignment: CDR1 GTSNPN and CDR2 SVGIG (reference sequence). V was pared by 3 bases and J by 5 bases, with 10 bases of the junction left unmatched. The CDR3 is made up of 14 amino acids.

V usage is TRBV4-1 and J usage is TRBJ2-7; 8 bases are shared with TRBD1. V trimming: 4 bases; J trimming: 2 bases; junction bases outside the gene matches: 13. This CDR3 contains 17 residues. CDR1 and CDR2 from the germline V gene are MGHRA and YSYEKL. DNA of the CDR3: TGCGCCAGCAGCCGCTTTCACAGGGGGTCCTTCGCCTACGAGCAGTACTTC. Translation: CASSRFHRGSFAYEQYF.

The chain couples TRBV29-1 to TRBJ2-3, with D hard to call. The CDR3 sequence is 11 residues long. Trimming shortened V by 6 bases and J by 8 bases, and 12 bases separated the two germline ends. Germline lookup yields CDR1 SQVTM and CDR2 ANQGSEA. CDR3 DNA: TGCAGCGTCGAAAACACATTTACGCAGTATTTT. Residues: CSVENTFTQYF.

This sequence joins TRBV5-6 and TRBJ2-3; D not resolved. CDR1 SGHDT and CDR2 YYEEEE come from the germline V gene. Trimming shortened V by 1 base and J by 0 bases, and 6 bases separated the two germline ends. The CDR3 spans 14 residues. For the CDR3, the DNA is TGTGCCAGCAGCTTGTGGGGTAGCACAGATACGCAGTATTTT. It codes for CASSLWGSTDTQYF.

The chain has TRBV12-3 or TRBV12-4 and TRBJ1-2; unclear D gene. V dropped 6 bases and J dropped 2 bases, with 10 bases sitting between them. The CDR3 has 13 residues. CDR3 protein: CASSTSLNYGYTF. DNA of the CDR3: TGTGCCAGCAGCACCAGCCTCAACTATGGCTACACCTTC.

The chain has TRBV13 and TRBJ2-1, with D possibly TRBD1 on 5 matching bases. The CDR3 totals 16 residues. CDR1 PRHDT and CDR2 FYEKMQ come from the germline V gene (reference sequence). Trimming took off 5 bases at V and 6 bases at J, with 20 bases between the two ends. Here the CDR3 DNA reads TGTGCCAGCAGCCACCGGTTCGAGGCAGGGTTCAATGAGCAGTTCTTC. This sequence encodes CASSHRFEAGFNEQFF.